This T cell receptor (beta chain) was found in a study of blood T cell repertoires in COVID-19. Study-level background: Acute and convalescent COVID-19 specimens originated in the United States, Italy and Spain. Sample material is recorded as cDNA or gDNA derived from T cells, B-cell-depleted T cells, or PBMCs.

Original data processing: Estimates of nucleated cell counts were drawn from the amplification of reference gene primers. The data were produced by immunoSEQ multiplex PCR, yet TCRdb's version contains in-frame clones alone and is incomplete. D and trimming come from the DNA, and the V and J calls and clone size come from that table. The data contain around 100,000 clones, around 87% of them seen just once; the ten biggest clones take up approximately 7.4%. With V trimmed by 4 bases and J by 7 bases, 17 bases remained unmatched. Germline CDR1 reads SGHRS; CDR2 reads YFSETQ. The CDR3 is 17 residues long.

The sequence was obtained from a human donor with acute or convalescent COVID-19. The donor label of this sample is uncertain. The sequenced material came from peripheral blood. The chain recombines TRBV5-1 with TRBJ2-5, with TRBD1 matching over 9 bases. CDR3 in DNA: TGCGCCAGCAGCCCGACTGCCTGGGGACAGGGCTTTGGGACCCAGTACTTC. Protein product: CASSPTAWGQGFGTQYF.